What follows describes a single T cell receptor beta chain. The antigen is not known. Clones were read by immunoSEQ multiplex PCR, and TCRdb kept only the in-frame ones, dropping some. The profile shows about 63,000 clones, 80% to 90% of them singletons. Enrollment shut out patients with autoimmune disease history or systemic immunosuppression. The timepoints at which blood was sampled were baseline, cycle 4 day 1, and cycle 7 day 1. The data were taken from a study of OX40 agonist ivuxolimab in advanced cancers. Points from the study as a whole: Partial responders at 0.1-3.0 mg/kg showed near-lowest clonal expansion. Certain nonresponding patients likewise had low normalized T-cell clonal expansion.

The CDR3 consists of 14 residues. CDR1 is SGHTS, CDR2 YDEGEE, per germline. Trimming pared 0 bases from V and 12 bases from J, leaving 16 bases between. The sequence was collected from an adult with an advanced solid tumor such as melanoma, head and neck, liver or kidney cancer. This chain connects TRBV5-8 to TRBJ2-1; perhaps D is TRBD1 or TRBD2 (5 bases each). Specimen: CD4+ or CD8+ T cells sorted from blood, collected in a trial of the OX40 agonist ivuxolimab. The CDR3 nucleotides read TGTGCCAGCAGCTTGGGGGCCACGGGGCCTCGGCAGTTCTTC. Amino acid sequence: CASSLGATGPRQFF.